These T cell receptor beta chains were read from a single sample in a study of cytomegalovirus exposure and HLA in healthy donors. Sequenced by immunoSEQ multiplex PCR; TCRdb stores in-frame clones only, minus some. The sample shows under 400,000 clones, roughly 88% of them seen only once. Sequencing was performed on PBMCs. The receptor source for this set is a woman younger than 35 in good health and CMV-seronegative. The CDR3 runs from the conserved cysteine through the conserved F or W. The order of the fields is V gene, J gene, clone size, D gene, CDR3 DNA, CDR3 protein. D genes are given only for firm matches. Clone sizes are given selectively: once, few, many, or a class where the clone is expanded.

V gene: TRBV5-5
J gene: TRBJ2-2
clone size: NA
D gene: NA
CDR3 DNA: TGTGCCAGCAGCTTGGTAGGAGGTCGGAACACCGGGGAGCTGTTTTTT
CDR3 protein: CASSLVGGRNTGELFF

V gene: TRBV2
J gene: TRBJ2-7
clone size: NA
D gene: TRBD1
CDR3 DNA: TGTGCCAGCACGAACAGGGGAACATCGTACGAGCAGTACTTC
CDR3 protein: CASTNRGTSYEQYF

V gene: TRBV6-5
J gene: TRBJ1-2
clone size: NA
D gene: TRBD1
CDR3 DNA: TGTGCCAGCAGAGAAATCTCAGGGGGAGAGAGGGGCTACACCTTC
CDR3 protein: CASREISGGERGYTF

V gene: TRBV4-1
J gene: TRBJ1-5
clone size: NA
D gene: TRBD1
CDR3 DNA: TGCGCCAGCAGTAGTACAGGGGAACAGCCCCAGCATTTT
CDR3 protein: CASSSTGEQPQHF

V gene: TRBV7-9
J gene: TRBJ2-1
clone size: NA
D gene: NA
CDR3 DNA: TGTGCCAGCAGCTTATCTATCAATGAGCAGTTCTTC
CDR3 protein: CASSLSINEQFF

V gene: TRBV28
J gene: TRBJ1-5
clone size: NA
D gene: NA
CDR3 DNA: TGTGCCAGCAGTTTATCCTACCTGGGGGGGAATCAGCCCCAGCATTTT
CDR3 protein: CASSLSYLGGNQPQHF

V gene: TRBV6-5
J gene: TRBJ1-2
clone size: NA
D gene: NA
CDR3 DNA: TGTGCCAGCAGTTACTCGCGAGGAGCTGGCTACACCTTC
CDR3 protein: CASSYSRGAGYTF

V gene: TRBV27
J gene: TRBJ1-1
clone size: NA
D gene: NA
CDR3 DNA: TGTGCCAGCAACCGGGACAAGGAGGCCATAACTGAAGCTTTCTTT
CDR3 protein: CASNRDKEAITEAFF

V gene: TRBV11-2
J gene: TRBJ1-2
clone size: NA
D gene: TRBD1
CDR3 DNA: TGTGCCAGCAGCTTAGGAGGGGTAGGGGGCCACTATGGCTACACCTTC
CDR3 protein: CASSLGGVGGHYGYTF

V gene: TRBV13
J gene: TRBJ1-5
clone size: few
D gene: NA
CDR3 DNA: TGTGCCAGCAGCACAGGGTTGGGGCAGCCCCAGCATTTT
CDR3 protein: CASSTGLGQPQHF

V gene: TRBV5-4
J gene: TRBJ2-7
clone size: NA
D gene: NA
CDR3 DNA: TGTGCCAGCAGCCATTGGGGGGACAGTCCCTACGAGCAGTACTTC
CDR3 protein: CASSHWGDSPYEQYF

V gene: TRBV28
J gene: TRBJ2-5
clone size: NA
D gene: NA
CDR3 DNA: TGTGCCAGCAGGACGCCGGGGTCGGGAGAGACCCAGTACTTC
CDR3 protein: CASRTPGSGETQYF